The 32 T cell receptor beta chains reported below all come from one sample, sequenced in a study of cytomegalovirus exposure and HLA in healthy donors. Sequencing was performed with immunoSEQ multiplex PCR; in TCRdb, only in-frame clones are kept and a portion is missing. This table has almost 200,000 clones, about 81% appearing once. The sequenced sample consisted of PBMCs. All receptors come from a woman between 25 and 40 years old in good health and CMV-seronegative.

The chain uses TRBV7-6 and TRBJ2-7; D gene uncertain. The CDR3 consists of 12 residues. The V end lost 5 bases, the J end lost 6 bases, and 11 bases lay between the germline ends. Per germline, CDR1 SGHVS and CDR2 FNYEAQ. The CDR3 coding sequence is TGTGCCAGCAGCAACGCGCCAAGCGAGCAGTACTTC. Translation: CASSNAPSEQYF. Variable domain in full (rest from reference TRBV7-6 and TRBJ2-7): GAGVSQSPRYKVTKRGQDVALRCDPISGHVSLYWYRQALGQGPEFLTYFNYEAQQDKSGLPNDRFSAERPEGSISTLTIQRTEQRDSAMYRCASSNAPSEQYFGPGTRLTVT.

The chain recombines TRBV5-1 with TRBJ2-3; D possibly corresponds to TRBD2 (5 bases). Trimming shortened V by 5 bases and J by 0 bases, and 19 bases separated the two germline ends. The length of the CDR3 is 17 residues. CDR1 SGHRS and CDR2 YFSETQ come from the germline V gene. The CDR3 loop is CASRRTQEASSTDTQYF. The DNA for the CDR3 is TGCGCCAGCAGGAGGACCCAGGAGGCTTCTAGCACAGATACGCAGTATTTT.

This rearrangement joins TRBV6-1 to TRBJ2-1, with 7 positions matching TRBD2. V dropped 4 bases and J dropped 6; count of bases not matched to a gene: 9. CDR1 MNHNS and CDR2 SASEGT come from the germline V gene. CDR3 size: 15 residues. The CDR3 sequence: CASSGRAGLSNEQFF. The CDR3 DNA follows: TGTGCCAGCAGTGGACGAGCGGGACTAAGCAATGAGCAGTTCTTC.

The chain combines TRBV7-6 with TRBJ2-7, with TRBD1 identical over 7 bases. This CDR3 is 16 amino acids long. Trimming removed 2 bases from V and 0 bases from J; junction bases left unmatched: 7. CDR1 is SGHVS and CDR2 is FNYEAQ in the germline V gene. CDR3 in amino acids: CASSLRGRGSSYEQYF. CDR3 DNA: TGTGCCAGCAGCTTAAGGGGCAGGGGGAGCTCCTACGAGCAGTACTTC.

The chain is built from TRBV6-5 and TRBJ2-7, with D unresolved. With 5 bases removed from V and 3 bases from J, the gap between germline ends came to 11 bases. CDR3 length: 13 amino acids. CDR1 and CDR2 from the germline V gene are MNHEY and SVGAGI. The chain's CDR3 is CASSRLGGYEQYF. CDR3 sequence (DNA): TGTGCCAGCAGTCGACTCGGCGGCTACGAGCAGTACTTC.

The J gene is TRBJ2-1, the V gene TRBV15, with D perhaps matching TRBD1 (6 bases). CDR1 is LNHNV, CDR2 YYDKDF, per germline (reference sequence). This CDR3 is built from 12 residues. The V end lost 4 bases, the J end lost 7 bases, and 8 bases lay between the germline ends. The CDR3 loop reads CATSNQGNEQFF. CDR3 nucleotides: TGTGCCACCAGCAATCAGGGGAATGAGCAGTTCTTC. Full variable domain (missing parts from reference TRBV15 and TRBJ2-1): DAMVIQNPRYQVTQFGKPVTLSCSQTLNHNVMYWYQQKSSQAPKLLFHYYDKDFNNEADTPDNFQSRRPNTSFCFLDIRSPGLGDTAMYLCATSNQGNEQFFGPGTRLTVL.

The rearrangement joins TRBV7-3 to TRBJ2-1; TRBD2 matches 8 bases. V was pared by 2 bases and J by 2 bases, with 5 bases of the junction left unmatched. Germline V gene lookup returns CDR1 SGHTA and CDR2 FQGTGA. The CDR3 is made up of 16 amino acids. In DNA form, the CDR3 reads TGTGCCAGCAGCTTACTCGGGGGGGAGACCTACAATGAGCAGTTCTTC. The encoded protein is CASSLLGGETYNEQFF.

The rearrangement links TRBV25-1 to TRBJ2-7, with D possibly matching TRBD1 (5 bases). Germline V gives CDR1 MGHDK, CDR2 SYGVNS. V shed 3 bases and J shed 5 bases, with 11 bases lying between them. The CDR3 consists of 13 residues. The CDR3 DNA is TGTGCCAGCAGTGATCCTCCAGGGCACGAGCAGTACTTC. It specifies CASSDPPGHEQYF.

The chain couples TRBV5-6 to TRBJ1-3; no clear D. Trimming pared 3 bases from V and 0 bases from J, leaving 7 bases between. The CDR3 spans 14 residues. Looked up from germline, CDR1 is SGHDT and CDR2 is YYEEEE. CDR3 nucleotides: TGTGCCAGCAGCTGGCAGCGCTCTGGAAACACCATATATTTT. Translation gives CASSWQRSGNTIYF. Filled out from reference TRBV5-6 and TRBJ1-3, the complete variable domain reads DAGVTQSPTHLIKTRGQQVTLRCSPKSGHDTVSWYQQALGQGPQFIFQYYEEEERQRGNFPDRFSGHQFPNYSSELNVNALLLGDSALYLCASSWQRSGNTIYFGEGSWLTVV.

The genes are TRBV29-1 and TRBJ1-1; 7 positions match TRBD1. V was pared by 7 bases and J by 5 bases, with 7 bases of the junction left unmatched. From germline, CDR1 is SQVTM and CDR2 ANQGSEA. The CDR3 runs to 12 residues. The DNA for the CDR3 is TGCAGCGCTAGGGGGCGCCCGACTGAAGCTTTCTTT. Translated, it gives CSARGRPTEAFF. The whole variable domain, remainder taken from reference TRBV29-1 and TRBJ1-1, is SAVISQKPSRDICQRGTSLTIQCQVDSQVTMMFWYRQQPGQSLTLIATANQGSEATYESGFVIDKFPISRPNLTFSTLTVSNMSPEDSSIYLCSARGRPTEAFFGQGTRLTVV.

The CDR3 coding sequence is TGTGCCTGGAGACCCCGGGATAGGAATGAAAAACTGTTTTTT. Encoded protein: CAWRPRDRNEKLFF. The chain links TRBV30 to TRBJ1-4; unclear D gene. Germline V gene sequence: CDR1 GTSNPN, CDR2 SVGIG (reference sequence). CDR3 length: 14 amino acids. V lost 3 bases and J lost 5, with 13 bases in between.

This chain links TRBV7-9 with TRBJ1-1; the match to TRBD1 covers 7 bases. V trimming: 11 bases; J trimming: 5 bases; junction bases outside the gene matches: 17. From germline, CDR1 is SEHNR and CDR2 FQNEAQ (reference sequence). The CDR3 covers 15 residues. In nucleotides, the CDR3 is TGTGCCGTAACCCGACTAGACAGGGTGGGGACTGAAGCTTTCTTT. This encodes CAVTRLDRVGTEAFF.

A few counts support this clone. The rearrangement links TRBV7-2 to TRBJ2-7, with D tentatively TRBD2 (5 bases). Deletions cut 1 base from V and 7 bases from J, with 11 bases between. Germline V lookup: CDR1 SGHTA, CDR2 FQGNSA. The CDR3 runs to 13 residues. In nucleotides, the CDR3 is TGTGCCAGCAGCTTAGAGCGGATGGGGGAGCAGTACTTC. Its protein is CASSLERMGEQYF.

This rearrangement joins TRBV5-4 to TRBJ1-1; tentative D call: TRBD1 (5 bases). This CDR3 is built from 13 residues. V lost 5 bases and J lost 0, with 8 bases in between. Looked up from germline, CDR1 is SGHNT and CDR2 is YYREEE (reference sequence). CDR3 bases: TGTGCCAGCAGGGGGGGACTGAACACTGAAGCTTTCTTT. The encoded protein is CASRGGLNTEAFF. Complete variable domain (other parts from reference TRBV5-4 and TRBJ1-1): ETGVTQSPTHLIKTRGQQVTLRCSSQSGHNTVSWYQQALGQGPQFIFQYYREEENGRGNFPPRFSGLQFPNYSSELNVNALELDDSALYLCASRGGLNTEAFFGQGTRLTVV.

This chain connects TRBV7-3 to TRBJ2-3; 7 bases match TRBD1. Germline V gives CDR1 SGHTA, CDR2 FQGTGA. The V segment lost 3 bases and the J segment 4 bases; nucleotides outside the gene matches: 4. The CDR3 covers 14 residues. In DNA form, the CDR3 reads TGTGCCAGCAGCTTGGGGACAGACGCAGATACGCAGTATTTT. Translation: CASSLGTDADTQYF.

This chain uses TRBV6-5 with TRBJ1-5; 8 bases match TRBD1. This CDR3 comprises 15 residues. Germline V lookup: CDR1 MNHEY, CDR2 SVGAGI. Unmatched junction bases numbered 3, after V lost 0 bases and J lost 5 bases. CDR3 nucleotide sequence: TGTGCCAGCAGTTACTCGGGGACAGGAGATCAGCCCCAGCATTTT. Encoded protein: CASSYSGTGDQPQHF.

The V call is TRBV5-6, the J call TRBJ1-4; D ambiguous. Trimming pared 0 bases from V and 2 bases from J, leaving 5 bases between. The length of the CDR3 is 14 residues. Germline loops: CDR1 SGHDT, CDR2 YYEEEE. The CDR3, as DNA: TGTGCCAGCAGCTTGGGGGAGACTAATGAAAAACTGTTTTTT. Amino acid sequence: CASSLGETNEKLFF.

As concerns this clone: Distinct nucleotide sequences in the sample also encode this CDR3. The V call is TRBV20-1, the J call TRBJ1-1; D ambiguous. V lost 3 bases, J lost 1 base, and 3 bases lay in between. The CDR3 is 11 amino acids. Germline V gene lookup returns CDR1 DFQATT and CDR2 SNEGSKA (reference sequence). The DNA for the CDR3 is TGCAGTGCTAGTCAGAACACTGAAGCTTTCTTT. Translated: CSASQNTEAFF.

J is TRBJ2-3 and V is TRBV5-1, with TRBD1 as a possible D gene (5 bases). The CDR3 runs to 16 residues. Trimming took 4 bases from V and 2 from J, leaving 17 bases between them. From germline, CDR1 is SGHRS and CDR2 YFSETQ. DNA for the CDR3: TGCGCCAGCAGCCCCCTACAGCAGGGAACCACAGATACGCAGTATTTT. It specifies CASSPLQQGTTDTQYF.

This clone was found a few times. The V gene is TRBV6-4, the J gene TRBJ1-2, with 9 bases that match TRBD1. The CDR3 covers 19 residues. Germline CDR1 MRHNA, CDR2 SNTAGT. The V gene end was trimmed by 4 bases and the J gene end by 2 bases; junction bases not matched to a gene: 17. The CDR3 loop is CASSAEYLSPGQGNYGYTF. The CDR3 DNA reads TGTGCCAGCAGTGCCGAATACCTAAGCCCGGGACAGGGAAACTATGGCTACACCTTC.

This clone has just a few counts. The V gene is TRBV7-9, the J gene TRBJ1-1; 8 bases match TRBD1. The V and J ends lost 0 bases and 1 base, in that order; junction bases with no gene match: 1. The CDR3 runs to 15 residues. Germline V gives CDR1 SEHNR, CDR2 FQNEAQ (reference sequence). DNA for the CDR3: TGTGCCAGCAGCTTAGCAGGACAGGGGAACACTGAAGCTTTCTTT. Amino acids: CASSLAGQGNTEAFF.

The J gene is TRBJ2-3, the V gene TRBV5-4; 7 bases fit TRBD1. CDR1 is SGHNT, CDR2 YYREEE, per germline (reference sequence). Losses at the gene ends were 0 bases for V and 7 bases for J; bases not matched to a gene: 8. CDR3 length equals 15 residues. CDR3 loop: CASSLAYARGHTQYF. DNA of the CDR3: TGTGCCAGCAGCTTGGCATATGCAAGGGGGCATACGCAGTATTTT.

This chain connects TRBV5-4 to TRBJ2-7, with D perhaps matching TRBD1 (5 bases). The CDR3 spans 14 residues. V was cut by 4 bases and J by 0 bases, with 11 bases left in between. Germline CDR1 is SGHNT and CDR2 is YYREEE (reference sequence). The CDR3, as DNA: TGTGCCAGCAGCGACAGAAGGAGCTCCTACGAGCAGTACTTC. Protein: CASSDRRSSYEQYF.

This CDR3 reads CASSPPPTRGEQYF. DNA of the CDR3: TGTGCCAGCTCACCACCGCCGACCCGGGGGGAGCAGTACTTC. The chain recombines TRBV18 with TRBJ2-7, with D maybe TRBD2 (6 bases). The V and J ends lost 0 bases and 7 bases respectively, with 13 bases between them. The CDR3 length is 14 residues. CDR1 KGHSH and CDR2 LQKENI come from the germline V gene.

The chain combines TRBV6-1 with TRBJ1-5, with D hard to call. With 3 bases removed from V and 6 bases from J, the gap between germline ends came to 9 bases. Germline V gene lookup returns CDR1 MNHNS and CDR2 SASEGT. This CDR3 region has 13 residues. The CDR3 DNA follows: TGTGCCAGCAGTGATCGGGGAATTCAGCCCCAGCATTTT. Its protein product is CASSDRGIQPQHF.

The chain recombines TRBV27 with TRBJ2-7, with TRBD1 identical over 8 bases. Germline lookup yields CDR1 MNHEY and CDR2 SMNVEV (reference sequence). J gave up 3 bases and V 2 bases, and 0 bases lay outside the gene matches. The CDR3 runs 13 residues. The CDR3: CASSLGTGYEQYF. The CDR3 bases are TGTGCCAGCAGTTTAGGGACAGGCTACGAGCAGTACTTC.

J is TRBJ2-7 and V is TRBV4-2, with TRBD2 identical over 10 bases. CDR1 is LGHNA, CDR2 YNFKEQ, per germline. Germline trimming cut 2 bases from V and 2 bases from J; bases unmatched to any gene: 6. The CDR3 is made up of 16 amino acids. The CDR3 is CASSQLTAGGTYEQYF. The CDR3 DNA reads as TGTGCCAGCAGCCAACTAACAGCGGGAGGGACCTACGAGCAGTACTTC.

The genes are TRBV5-1 and TRBJ2-7; TRBD1 agrees at 7 bases. This CDR3 contains 15 residues. The trim removed 4 bases at V and 0 bases at J, leaving 7 bases unmatched. Germline V gene sequence: CDR1 SGHRS, CDR2 YFSETQ. CDR3 coding DNA: TGCGCCAGCAGCGGGGGACAGCGCTTCTCCTACGAGCAGTACTTC. This translates into CASSGGQRFSYEQYF.

J is TRBJ2-5 and V is TRBV6-4, with a tentative D call TRBD2 (5 bases). The ends were cut back, 3 bases at V and 3 bases at J, with 14 bases in the middle. Looked up from germline, CDR1 is MRHNA and CDR2 is SNTAGT. The CDR3 has 15 amino acids. The chain's CDR3 is CASSEDAGIKETQYF. CDR3 bases: TGTGCCAGCAGTGAGGATGCGGGCATTAAAGAGACCCAGTACTTC.

This clone was recorded only once. The chain joins TRBV19 to TRBJ2-1; 9 bases agree with TRBD1. The junction had 1 base not matched to a gene; V was cut back by 3 bases and J by 7 bases. Germline loops: CDR1 LNHDA, CDR2 SQIVND (reference sequence). The CDR3 is made up of 13 amino acids. The chain's CDR3 is CASSMGQGNEQFF. The CDR3, as DNA: TGTGCCAGTAGTATGGGACAGGGTAATGAGCAGTTCTTC. Supplemented by reference TRBV19 and TRBJ2-1, the full variable domain reads DGGITQSPKYLFRKEGQNVTLSCEQNLNHDAMYWYRQDPGQGLRLIYYSQIVNDFQKGDIAEGYSVSREKKESFPLTVTSAQKNPTAFYLCASSMGQGNEQFFGPGTRLTVL.

The DNA of the CDR3 is TGTGCCAGCAGCTTAACTGGGCAGCCGAGCTCCTATAATTCACCCCTCCACTTT. This sequence encodes CASSLTGQPSSYNSPLHF. The J gene is TRBJ1-6, the V gene TRBV7-3; D not certain. The CDR3 is made up of 18 amino acids. Trimming pared 0 bases from V and 0 bases from J, leaving 12 bases between. Germline V gene lookup returns CDR1 SGHTA and CDR2 FQGTGA. Full variable domain (remainder filled in from reference TRBV7-3 and TRBJ1-6): GAGVSQTPSNKVTEKGKYVELRCDPISGHTALYWYRQSLGQGPEFLIYFQGTGAADDSGLPNDRFFAVRPEGSVSTLKIQRTERGDSAVYLCASSLTGQPSSYNSPLHFGNGTRLTVT.

The rearrangement links TRBV6-5 to TRBJ1-1; a weak D match, TRBD1 (6 bases). CDR1 and CDR2 (germline): MNHEY, SVGAGI. The V end was cut by 10 bases, the J end by 0 bases, with 12 bases between. The CDR3 sequence is 13 residues long. CDR3 region: CATRTAMNTEAFF. The CDR3 DNA sequence: TGTGCCACTCGGACAGCTATGAACACTGAAGCTTTCTTT.